This TCR beta chain was recorded in a study of T cells in severe cutaneous drug reactions (dated by TCRdb to between 2018 and 2021). A note on the overall study: Between the early 2010s and the late 2010s, patients were recruited from Taiwan, Thailand and a European registry network. Blister fluids/cells, PBMC and other biological samples were taken from patients in the acute stage or the recovery stage. Bulk TCR sequencing was combined with single-cell sequencing, quantitative PCR validation, functional assays and transgenic mouse experiments. The Naranjo algorithm and the ALDEN drug causality algorithm were used to identify the culprit drug. Enrollment was limited to patients whose SJS/TEN or DRESS diagnosis was probable or definite according to RegiSCAR criteria. To build the libraries, iRepertoire multiplex PCR was used, and the authors pointed to a comparison in which iRepertoire and 5' RACE methods, with or without UMI, captured abundant clonotypes similarly.

Library preparation used the iRepertoire multiplex PCR system with TCR subtype-specific primers for both bulk and single-cell sequencing. Multiplex PCR with primers targeting V, D and J gene regions was used to generate bulk TCR beta libraries. Bulk TCR library preparation used roughly 95-550 ng of RNA per sample as input. An Illumina MiSeq was used to sequence bulk TCR beta amplicons. Per the source publication's procedure: Sample misassignments and low-quality sequencing reads were filtered out during quality control steps. The amino acids lying between the V-gene Y[YFLI]C motif and the J-segment [FW]GXGT motif were defined as CDR3. The IMGT database was followed for TRBV and TRBJ gene assignments and CDR3 clonotypes. Per-sample TRBV expression was normalized to the mean of the same gene in PBMC from approximately 40 healthy donors. With the reads reprocessed by TCRdb, a single entry stands for each CDR3 protein sequence and no DNA is reported. The V and J calls shown here were made by TCRdb, not taken from the authors' results. This sample's clone table shows about 10,000 distinct CDR3 sequences. 21% of the sample belongs to the ten largest clones.

The cysteine opens and the phenylalanine closes a CDR3 of 17 amino acids. Only the protein sequence is given. CDR1 and CDR2 (DFQATT, SNEGSKA) derive from the germline V gene (reference sequence). Broad study findings and their caveats: According to the authors, further study is still needed to determine whether the public TCR generalizes to SJS/TEN caused by other drugs. CBZ-SJS/TEN patients showed strongly increased TRBV12-4 usage, with averages of approximately 32% in blister cells and roughly 5% in PBMC. All seven CBZ-SJS/TEN blister samples contained a public TCRbeta CDR3 (mean approximately 14%), which was undetectable or scarce in tolerant-control and healthy-donor PBMC.

In the case of this clonotype: Its binding antigen is unknown.

Sequenced donors were patients with carbamazepine-induced Stevens-Johnson syndrome or toxic epidermal necrolysis (CBZ-SJS/TEN). To look for drug-specific clonotypes, next-generation sequencing was used to profile the T cell receptor repertoires of patients with drug-induced severe cutaneous adverse reactions. RNA was isolated from either blister cells of skin lesions or peripheral blood mononuclear cells. Sequencing input: cells from a skin blister. This specimen's cell subset or site label, per the study, means: unsorted cells from skin lesion blisters. The chain uses TRBV20-1 and TRBJ1-1. This receptor was obtained from a human donor with Stevens-Johnson syndrome, a severe cutaneous drug reaction. The CDR3 loop reads CSARDITGGGRDTEAFF.